What follows describes a single T cell receptor beta chain. The specificity of this receptor is unknown. Per-nucleotide qualities are absent, and no much larger clonotype sits a single base away. This sample was included in a study of blood T cells in healthy people across ages (dated by TCRdb to between 2014 and 2016). About the investigation overall: In model experiments, roughly one uniquely barcoded TCR beta cDNA molecule per two T cells was captured by template switching. Donors of different ages were randomly distributed across sequencing lanes to avoid experimental bias. Two additional independent replicas of 1 million unique cDNA reads from the same blood draw were analyzed for two donors (one aged 18 to 30 and one aged 80 or older). Donors were grouped into four age groups: young (average approximately 15 years), middle-aged (39), aged (around 60) and long-lived (approximately 81). The study measured age-related changes in TCR beta repertoire diversity using deep sequencing normalized with unique cDNA molecular identifiers.

The approximately 41 donors, aged about 6 to 95 years, were systemically healthy Caucasian individuals from Russia. Each donor gave 8 to 10 milliliters of peripheral blood, collected into EDTA-treated Vacutainer tubes. Ficoll-Paque density-gradient centrifugation was used to isolate PBMCs, with at least 7 million per sample. Trizol reagent was used to extract total RNA from the PBMCs, yielding at least 6 micrograms per sample. Naive CD45RAhigh/CD27high T cell percentages were measured by flow cytometry on a PBMC aliquot from every donor. Study-level results and caveats: The long-lived group showed more naive CD4+ T cells, fewer expanded clones and increased TCR diversity than the aged group, suggesting age selection. Observed TCR beta diversity per million T cells fell roughly linearly with age, and a significant reduction was already apparent by age roughly 41. Estimates of total diversity from one million sequenced T cells were regarded as lower bounds and underestimates. The percentage of naive T cells measured by flow cytometry correlated strongly with observed TCR beta diversity. Because the CMV infection status of the donors was unknown, age-related changes in expanded clonotypes may potentially have been confounded. Because profiling used bulk unsorted PBMCs, naive and antigen-experienced compartments could not be compared conclusively.

Library preparation was by 5' RACE. Sequencing relied on an Illumina HiSeq 2500. A second PCR of roughly 6 to 12 cycles was run with a J-beta primer mix and a sample-barcoded 5' primer. Each TCR beta cDNA molecule received a unique molecular identifier from a template-switch 5' adaptor carrying 12 random nucleotides. Each sample yielded at least 2.5 million CDR3-containing paired-end reads. All of the RNA was converted into first-strand cDNA using the Mint cDNA synthesis kit, with a TRBC-specific oligonucleotide serving as the primer. All cDNA was treated with uracil-DNA glycosylase and then went through a first 18-cycle PCR with the universal primers M1SS and BC2_uni_R. Turning to the authors' computational methods: Each sample was normalized by randomly selecting 1 million high-quality reads, each carrying a distinct molecular identifier. Instead of being binned into consensus sequences, reads that shared molecular identifiers were thrown out. CDR3 identification, clonotype clustering and error correction used MiTCR with a Q25 quality threshold and the strictest error-elimination algorithm. A nonparametric unseen species model using Euler transformation provided a lower-bound estimate of total TCR beta diversity. TCRdb redid the processing of the public reads, applying fastp at Q25 and MiXCR, and retained in-frame beta chains. Rows are unified per CDR3 protein, each entry keeping the most common DNA and genes. These V and J calls derive from TCRdb rather than the authors' analysis. Here the sample has around 1.5 million distinct CDR3 sequences; approximately 38% occur a single time. 7.9% of the sample is in the top ten clones.

The specimen was blood. This TCR came from a woman aged 18-35 years in good health.

The CDR3 region reads CSASDPQRGSYERYF. The sequence in DNA is TGCAGTGCCTCCGACCCCCAGCGGGGGTCCTACGAGCGGTACTTC. The rearrangement combines TRBV20-1 with TRBJ2-5; 8 junctional bases match TRBD2. V has 6 bases trimmed and J has 13 bases trimmed; junction bases matching no gene number 22. Via the germline V gene (reference sequence), CDR1 is DFQATT and CDR2 SNEGSKA. The CDR3 measures 15 amino acids from cysteine to phenylalanine. Only CDR3 DNA is held: 45 bases, read in frame from base 1.